This T cell receptor (beta chain) was captured in a study of CD8 T cells in Susac syndrome. Study observations and caveats: Susac-specific public clones found in total CD8+ repertoires numbered 15 to 20, and those in CD8+ TEMRA repertoires numbered about five.

On this clonotype: Antigen unknown.

Germline CDR1 reads SGDLS; CDR2 reads YYNGEE. V lost 0 bases and J 3 bases, leaving 7 bases between the germline ends. The CDR3 extends over 13 amino acids. RNA in amounts of roughly 0.5 to 1 ug was reverse transcribed with random hexamers. Across 54 Vbeta and 13 Jbeta, TCR beta CDR3 was amplified with immunoSEQ multiplex PCR. TCRdb analysed the immunoSEQ multiplex PCR reads with MiXCR anew, one entry per CDR3 protein. Found here are about 100,000 distinct CDR3 sequences, 95% of them singletons; the top ten hold approximately 0.3%. V usage is TRBV9 and J usage is TRBJ2-7, with D unclear. Specimen: CD8+ T cells from PBMCs. The clonotype was recovered from a human donor with Susac syndrome. The CDR3 sequence: CASSVGLIYEQYF. For the CDR3, the DNA is TGTGCCAGCAGCGTAGGTCTAATCTACGAGCAGTACTTC.